Reported below is one T cell receptor (beta chain). Antigen: not known. The record originates from a study of cytomegalovirus exposure and HLA in healthy donors. Study conclusions and caveats: Association of a missense DCLRE1C variant with TCR beta V- and J-gene trimming was reported in a later analysis. In vitro, a few CMV-associated chains proved specific for CMV antigens.

Both 60 Vbeta primers and 13 Jbeta primers went into the PCR. Produced via immunoSEQ multiplex PCR; TCRdb's table is partial and in-frame only. Its listing shows about 58,000 clones. Trimming stripped 2 bases from V and 0 bases from J, with 5 bases between. This CDR3 contains 14 residues. Germline assignment: CDR1 MDHEN and CDR2 SYDVKM. The receptor's source is a male donor in good health and CMV-seronegative. The rearrangement uses TRBV28 and TRBJ1-5; D gene unclear. The sequenced sample consisted of PBMCs. This chain's CDR3 is CASSLAGSNQPQHF. The CDR3 bases are TGTGCCAGCAGTTTAGCAGGTAGCAATCAGCCCCAGCATTTT.